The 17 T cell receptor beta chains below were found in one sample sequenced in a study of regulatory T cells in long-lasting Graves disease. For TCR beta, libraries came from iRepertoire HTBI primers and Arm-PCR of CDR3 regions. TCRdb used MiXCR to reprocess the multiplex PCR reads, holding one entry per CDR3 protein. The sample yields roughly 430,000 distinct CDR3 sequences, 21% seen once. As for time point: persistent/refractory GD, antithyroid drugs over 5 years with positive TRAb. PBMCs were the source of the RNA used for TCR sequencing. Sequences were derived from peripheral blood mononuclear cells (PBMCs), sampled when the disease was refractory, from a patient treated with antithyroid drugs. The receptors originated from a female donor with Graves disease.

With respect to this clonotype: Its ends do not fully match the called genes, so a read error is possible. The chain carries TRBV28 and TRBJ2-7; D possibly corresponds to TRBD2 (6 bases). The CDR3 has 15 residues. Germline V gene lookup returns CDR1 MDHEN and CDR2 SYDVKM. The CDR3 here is CASSSVGTRNYVQYF. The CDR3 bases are TGTGCCAGCAGCTCGGTAGGGACTCGAAACTACGTGCAGTACTTC.

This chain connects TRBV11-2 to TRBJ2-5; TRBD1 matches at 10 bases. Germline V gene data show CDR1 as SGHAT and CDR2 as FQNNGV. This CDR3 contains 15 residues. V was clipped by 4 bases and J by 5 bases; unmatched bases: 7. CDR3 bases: TGTGCCAGCAGCTCGACAGGGGGCGTCGTGGAGACCCAGTACTTC. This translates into CASSSTGGVVETQYF. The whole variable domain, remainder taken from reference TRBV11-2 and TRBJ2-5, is EAGVAQSPRYKIIEKRQSVAFWCNPISGHATLYWYQQILGQGPKLLIQFQNNGVVDDSQLPKDRFSAERLKGVDSTLKIQPAKLEDSAVYLCASSSTGGVVETQYFGPGTRLLVL.

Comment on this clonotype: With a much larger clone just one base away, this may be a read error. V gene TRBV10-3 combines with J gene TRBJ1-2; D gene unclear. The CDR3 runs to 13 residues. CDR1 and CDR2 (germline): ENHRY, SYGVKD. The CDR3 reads CASSYFGSYGYTF. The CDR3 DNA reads TGTGCCAGCAGTTACTTCGGAAGCTATGGCTACACCTTC.

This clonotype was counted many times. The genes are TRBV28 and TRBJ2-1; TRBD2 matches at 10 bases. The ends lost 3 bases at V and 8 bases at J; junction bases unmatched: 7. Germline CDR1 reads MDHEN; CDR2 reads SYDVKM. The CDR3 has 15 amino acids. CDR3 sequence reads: CASSFWGTSADEQFF. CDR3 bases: TGTGCCAGCAGTTTCTGGGGGACTAGCGCGGATGAGCAGTTCTTC.

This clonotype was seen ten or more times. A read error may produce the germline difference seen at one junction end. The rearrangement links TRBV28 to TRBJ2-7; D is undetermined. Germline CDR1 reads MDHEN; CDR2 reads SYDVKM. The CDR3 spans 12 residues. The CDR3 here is CASSSPGSYVHF. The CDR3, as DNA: TGTGCCAGCAGTTCCCCCGGATCCTACGTACACTTC.

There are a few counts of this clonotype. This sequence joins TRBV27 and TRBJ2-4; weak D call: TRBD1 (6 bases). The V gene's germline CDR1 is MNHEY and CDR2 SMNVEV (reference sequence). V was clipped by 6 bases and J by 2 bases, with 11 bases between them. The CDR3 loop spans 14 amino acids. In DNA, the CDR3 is TGTGCCAGCAGCGTTACAGGGTCCAAAAACATTCAGTACTTC. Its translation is CASSVTGSKNIQYF.

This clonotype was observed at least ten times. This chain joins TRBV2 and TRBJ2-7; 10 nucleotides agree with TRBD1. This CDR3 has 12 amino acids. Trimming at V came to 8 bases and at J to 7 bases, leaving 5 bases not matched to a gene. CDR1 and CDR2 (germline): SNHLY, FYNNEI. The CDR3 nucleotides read TGTGCCAGCTGGGACAGGGGCGGTGAGCAGTACTTC. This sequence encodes CASWDRGGEQYF.

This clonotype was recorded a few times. CDR3 sequence (DNA): TGTGCCAGCAGCTTAGGGGAAGGGGTTAATCAGCCCCAGCATTTT. Amino acid sequence: CASSLGEGVNQPQHF. The chain has TRBV7-2 and TRBJ1-5; TRBD1 might be the D (5 bases). Germline loops: CDR1 SGHTA, CDR2 FQGNSA. This CDR3 contains 15 residues. The ends were cut back, 1 base at V and 4 bases at J, with 11 bases in the middle.

The CDR3 region is CASTRADNYGYTF. CDR3 in DNA: TGTGCCAGTACCCGGGCCGATAACTATGGCTACACCTTC. The V call is TRBV19, the J call TRBJ1-2; unclear D gene. There are 13 residues in the CDR3. V shed 7 bases and J shed 1 base, with 10 bases lying between them. CDR1 is LNHDA, CDR2 SQIVND, per germline (reference sequence).

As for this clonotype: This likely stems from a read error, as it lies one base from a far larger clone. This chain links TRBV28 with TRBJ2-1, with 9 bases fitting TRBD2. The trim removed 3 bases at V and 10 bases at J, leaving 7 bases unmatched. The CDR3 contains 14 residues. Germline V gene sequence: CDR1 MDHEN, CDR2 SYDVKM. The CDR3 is CASSLGTSPREQFF. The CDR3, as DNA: TGTGCCAGCAGTTTGGGGACTAGCCCGCGGGAGCAGTTCTTC.

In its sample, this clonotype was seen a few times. CDR3 sequence reads: CASSFVPPSTEAFF. The CDR3 nucleotides are TGCGCCAGCAGCTTTGTCCCGCCGAGCACTGAAGCTTTCTTT. This chain connects TRBV5-1 to TRBJ1-1; unclear D gene. Trimming left V 2 bases short and J 4 bases short, with 12 bases between. CDR1 and CDR2 (germline): SGHRS, YFSETQ. The CDR3 is 14 amino acids.

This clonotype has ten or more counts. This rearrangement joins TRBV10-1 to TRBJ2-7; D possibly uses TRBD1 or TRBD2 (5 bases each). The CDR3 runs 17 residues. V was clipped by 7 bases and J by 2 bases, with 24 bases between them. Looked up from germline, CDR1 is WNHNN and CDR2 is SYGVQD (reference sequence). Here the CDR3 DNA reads TGCGCCAGCACTCCCTATGGGACGACTCCCTTAACCTACGAGCAGTACTTC. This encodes CASTPYGTTPLTYEQYF.

This chain's CDR3 is CASSSLRAGGPLHTQYF. The CDR3 DNA is TGTGCCAGCAGTTCTCTCCGGGCGGGAGGTCCGCTCCATACGCAGTATTTT. The chain carries TRBV12-3 or TRBV12-4 and TRBJ2-3, with 8 bases fitting TRBD2. V shed 4 bases and J 7 bases; nucleotides not matched to a gene: 16. The CDR3 contains 17 residues.

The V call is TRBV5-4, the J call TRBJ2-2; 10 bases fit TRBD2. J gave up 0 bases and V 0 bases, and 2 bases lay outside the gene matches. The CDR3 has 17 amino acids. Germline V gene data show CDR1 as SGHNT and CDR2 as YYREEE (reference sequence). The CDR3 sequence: CASSLGLAGPNTGELFF. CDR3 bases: TGTGCCAGCAGCTTGGGACTAGCGGGCCCGAACACCGGGGAGCTGTTTTTT.

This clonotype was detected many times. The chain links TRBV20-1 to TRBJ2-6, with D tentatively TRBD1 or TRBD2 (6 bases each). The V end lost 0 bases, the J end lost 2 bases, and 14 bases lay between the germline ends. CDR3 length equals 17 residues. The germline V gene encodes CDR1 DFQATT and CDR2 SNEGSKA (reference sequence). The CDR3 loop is CSARDRGGDTGANVLTF. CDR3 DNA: TGCAGTGCTAGAGATAGGGGCGGGGACACTGGGGCCAACGTCCTGACTTTC.

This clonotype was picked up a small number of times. The DNA for the CDR3 is TGTGCCAGTAGTCCCCTCCCCGGTCTAGCGGGGTCGGAAAATGAGCAGTTCTTC. Its translation: CASSPLPGLAGSENEQFF. The chain has TRBV19 and TRBJ2-1, with 9 positions matching TRBD2. Trimming took 5 bases from V and 7 from J; bases not matched to a gene: 18. The CDR3 totals 18 residues. The germline V gene encodes CDR1 LNHDA and CDR2 SQIVND (reference sequence).

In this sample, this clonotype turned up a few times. CDR3 nucleotides: TGCAGTTTCCCCCGGTGGGACTATGGCTACACCTTC. This translates into CSFPRWDYGYTF. The V call is TRBV20-1, the J call TRBJ1-2; D not resolved. This CDR3 spans 12 amino acids. Germline CDR1 DFQATT, CDR2 SNEGSKA (reference sequence). The germline V and J ends were trimmed by 8 bases and 3 bases, with 13 bases remaining between them.